The 27 T cell receptor beta chains presented below share a single source sample, sequenced in a study of T cell repertoires in aging, cancer and after chemotherapy. TCR beta rearrangements were amplified from peripheral blood genomic DNA. Rearranged V-D-J TRB sequences were amplified with a mixed TRB-A/B primer pool. TCRdb fed the multiplex PCR reads into MiXCR, producing one record per CDR3 protein. In the table there are under 4,500 distinct CDR3 sequences, roughly two fifths of which are singletons. Sequencing was carried out using blood. These receptors were taken from a human donor with a blood cancer.

V gene TRBV18 combines with J gene TRBJ1-4; D not certain. V was clipped by 4 bases and J by 4 bases, with 13 bases between them. Germline values: CDR1 KGHSH, CDR2 LQKENI. The CDR3 length is 15 residues. The CDR3 loop reads CASSLTRKGNEKLFF. CDR3 nucleotide sequence: TGTGCCAGCTCACTAACGAGGAAGGGTAATGAAAAACTGTTTTTT. Full variable domain (rest looked up from reference TRBV18 and TRBJ1-4): NAGVMQNPRHLVRRRGQEARLRCSPMKGHSHVYWYRQLPEEGLKFMVYLQKENIIDESGMPKERFSAEFPKEGPSILRIQQVVRGDSAAYFCASSLTRKGNEKLFFGSGTQLSVL.

The sample holds a few counts of this clonotype. The V call is TRBV5-4, the J call TRBJ2-2, with 11 bases that match TRBD2. J was trimmed by 5 bases and V by 4 bases; bases with no gene match: 10. CDR1 SGHNT and CDR2 YYREEE come from the germline V gene (reference sequence). CDR3 length equals 17 residues. The CDR3, as DNA: TGTGCCAGCAGCCACCGGACTAGCGGGTTAGGGACCGGGGAGCTGTTTTTT. Translation: CASSHRTSGLGTGELFF.

There are a few counts of this clonotype. The V call is TRBV6-5, the J call TRBJ2-2, with a weak D call TRBD2 (6 bases). The CDR3 has 13 residues. Per germline, CDR1 MNHEY and CDR2 SVGAGI. The V gene lost 8 bases and the J gene lost 6 bases, with 13 bases spanning the gap. CDR3 amino acids: CASRLVSAGELFF. In DNA, the CDR3 is TGTGCCAGCCGACTAGTGTCGGCCGGGGAGCTGTTTTTT.

The chain uses TRBV6-1 and TRBJ2-1; unclear D gene. V was pared by 0 bases and J by 7 bases, with 7 bases between. In germline, CDR1 is MNHNS, CDR2 SASEGT. This CDR3 contains 13 residues. The chain's CDR3 is CASSEADLNEQFF. The DNA for the CDR3 is TGTGCCAGCAGTGAAGCGGATTTGAATGAGCAGTTCTTC.

V gene TRBV20-1 combines with J gene TRBJ1-4; 10 bases agree with TRBD1. The CDR3 runs to 15 residues. Trimming at V came to 5 bases and at J to 7 bases, leaving 10 bases not matched to a gene. Germline loops: CDR1 DFQATT, CDR2 SNEGSKA (reference sequence). The CDR3 loop is CSARTPGQGREKLFF. CDR3 nucleotide sequence: TGCAGTGCTCGGACGCCGGGACAGGGGCGTGAAAAACTGTTTTTT.

This clonotype was counted a single time. The genes are TRBV11-2 and TRBJ2-5; the match to TRBD1 covers 12 bases. CDR3 length: 15 amino acids. Germline lookup yields CDR1 SGHAT and CDR2 FQNNGV. V dropped 5 bases and J dropped 1; count of bases not matched to a gene: 2. CDR3 coding DNA: TGTGCCAGCAGCCGGGACAGGGGGCCCCAAGAGACCCAGTACTTC. It encodes CASSRDRGPQETQYF.

Turning to this clonotype: A read error may be the cause here, since a much bigger clone is one base away. The rearrangement links TRBV18 to TRBJ2-5; D is unresolved. The CDR3 has 13 residues. Germline-derived CDR1 and CDR2 are KGHSH and LQKENI. The CDR3 region is CASSPGDQETQNF. CDR3 in DNA: TGTGCCAGCTCACCGGGTGATCAAGAGACCCAGAACTTC.

This clonotype is labeled as medium-sized. The rearrangement joins TRBV27 to TRBJ2-1; 8 bases map to TRBD1. The germline V gene has CDR1 MNHEY and CDR2 SMNVEV (reference sequence). The CDR3 is 13 amino acids. Trimming at V came to 3 bases and at J to 7 bases, leaving 2 bases not matched to a gene. CDR3 bases: TGTGCCAGCAGTTTGCAGGGGGCAAATGAGCAGTTCTTC. Translation: CASSLQGANEQFF.

V is TRBV5-4 and J is TRBJ1-3; D gene unclear. The CDR3 spans 16 residues. The germline V gene has CDR1 SGHNT and CDR2 YYREEE (reference sequence). V was clipped by 0 bases and J by 0 bases, with 10 bases between them. The CDR3 protein is CASSLGAELSGNTIYF. The CDR3, as DNA: TGTGCCAGCAGCTTGGGGGCAGAGCTCTCTGGAAACACCATATATTTT. The full variable domain, its missing parts supplied by reference TRBV5-4 and TRBJ1-3, is ETGVTQSPTHLIKTRGQQVTLRCSSQSGHNTVSWYQQALGQGPQFIFQYYREEENGRGNFPPRFSGLQFPNYSSELNVNALELDDSALYLCASSLGAELSGNTIYFGEGSWLTVV.

This clonotype was detected only a few times. The chain recombines TRBV19 with TRBJ2-3, with 10 bases that match TRBD2. Trimming removed 9 bases from V and 0 bases from J; junction bases left unmatched: 9. This CDR3 has 16 residues. The germline V gene has CDR1 LNHDA and CDR2 SQIVND (reference sequence). The CDR3 nucleotides are TGTGCCAGCAGCTCCGGGACTAGCGATAGCACAGATACGCAGTATTTT. Its translation is CASSSGTSDSTDTQYF.

This clonotype is classed as medium-sized. The chain has TRBV19 and TRBJ1-4; possibly TRBD1 for D (5 bases). The V end lost 4 bases, the J end lost 0 bases, and 6 bases lay between the germline ends. This CDR3 region has 14 residues. Germline values: CDR1 LNHDA, CDR2 SQIVND (reference sequence). The CDR3 nucleotides are TGTGCCAGTAGTAAGACAGCAACTAATGAAAAACTGTTTTTT. Translated, it gives CASSKTATNEKLFF.

The gene calls are TRBV29-1 and TRBJ2-5, with 7 bases matching TRBD2. Germline loops: CDR1 SQVTM, CDR2 ANQGSEA. With V trimmed by 2 bases and J by 2 bases, 5 bases remained unmatched. The CDR3 length is 14 residues. The CDR3 sequence is CSVERASGQETQYF. CDR3 DNA: TGCAGCGTTGAAAGGGCTAGCGGTCAAGAGACCCAGTACTTC.

The genes are TRBV14 and TRBJ2-5, with TRBD2 identical over 8 bases. CDR3 length: 17 residues. CDR1 and CDR2 (germline): SGHDN, FVKESK. Trimming removed 5 bases from V and 6 bases from J; junction bases left unmatched: 17. In DNA, the CDR3 is TGTGCCAGCAGCTTTCCTAGCGGGCCCGACGGGGGACAGACCCAGTACTTC. It encodes CASSFPSGPDGGQTQYF.

This clonotype was counted only a few times. The CDR3 region is CASSRREGAKNIQYF. The CDR3 DNA reads as TGTGCCAGCAGCCGCCGAGAAGGGGCCAAAAACATTCAGTACTTC. The chain couples TRBV5-4 to TRBJ2-4; no reliable D call. In germline, CDR1 is SGHNT, CDR2 YYREEE (reference sequence). The CDR3 loop spans 15 amino acids. V lost 4 bases and J lost 1, with 12 bases in between.

In its sample, this clonotype was seen a few times. The CDR3: CASSLVAADTQYF. The CDR3 region has the DNA TGTGCCAGCAGTTTGGTAGCAGCAGATACGCAGTATTTT. V and J are TRBV27 and TRBJ2-3, with D unresolved. The V gene's germline CDR1 is MNHEY and CDR2 SMNVEV (reference sequence). This CDR3 contains 13 residues. Trimming removed 3 bases from V and 4 bases from J, with 8 bases in between.

As concerns this clonotype: A much larger clone lies one base from this, so it may be a read error. The chain combines TRBV19 with TRBJ2-3; D might be TRBD2 (6 bases). V was pared by 0 bases and J by 5 bases, with 18 bases between. This CDR3 is built from 17 residues. Germline loops: CDR1 LNHDA, CDR2 SQIVND (reference sequence). The CDR3 DNA sequence: TGTGCCAGTAGTATAGACGGCGGGAAGGGTCCCATAGATACGCAGTATTTT. Protein sequence: CASSIDGGKGPIDTQYF.

This clonotype rates as large. J is TRBJ2-1 and V is TRBV29-1; D gene unclear. Trimming shortened V by 6 bases and J by 6 bases, and 9 bases separated the two germline ends. The CDR3 sequence is 11 residues long. In germline, CDR1 is SQVTM, CDR2 ANQGSEA. The CDR3 protein is CSVELPNEQFF. The CDR3 DNA sequence: TGCAGCGTAGAACTACCCAATGAGCAGTTCTTC.

This rearrangement joins TRBV6-1 to TRBJ2-5; D unresolved. The CDR3 length is 14 residues. Germline values: CDR1 MNHNS, CDR2 SASEGT. V was cut by 0 bases and J by 4 bases, with 9 bases left in between. CDR3 DNA: TGTGCCAGCAGTGAAGCGGCAGGCCCAGAGACCCAGTACTTC. Protein sequence: CASSEAAGPETQYF.

V is TRBV6-6 and J is TRBJ1-5; 10 positions match TRBD1. J gave up 4 bases and V 7 bases, and 7 bases lay outside the gene matches. The CDR3 runs to 15 residues. Germline CDR1 reads MNHNY; CDR2 reads SVGAGI (reference sequence). CDR3 sequence reads: CASNSRDRGNQPQHF. In DNA form, the CDR3 reads TGTGCCAGCAACAGCCGGGACAGGGGTAATCAGCCCCAGCATTTT.

The chain joins TRBV5-1 to TRBJ2-3; D call uncertain. The germline V and J ends were trimmed by 4 bases and 3 bases, with 6 bases remaining between them. This CDR3 is 12 amino acids long. From germline, CDR1 is SGHRS and CDR2 YFSETQ. The DNA of the CDR3 is TGCGCCAGCAGCCCTTTTACAGATACGCAGTATTTT. Translated, it gives CASSPFTDTQYF. Drawing the rest from reference TRBV5-1 and TRBJ2-3, the complete variable domain is KAGVTQTPRYLIKTRGQQVTLSCSPISGHRSVSWYQQTPGQGLQFLFEYFSETQRNKGNFPGRFSGRQFSNSRSEMNVSTLELGDSALYLCASSPFTDTQYFGPGTRLTVL.

The V and J genes are TRBV30 and TRBJ2-5, with D unclear. V lost 4 bases and J 4 bases, leaving 19 bases between the germline ends. CDR1 GTSNPN and CDR2 SVGIG come from the germline V gene (reference sequence). The CDR3 has 15 amino acids. In nucleotides, the CDR3 is TGTGCCTGGACTGTACTATTGGGCATCCGAGAGACCCAGTACTTC. Residues: CAWTVLLGIRETQYF.

The chain recombines TRBV7-9 with TRBJ2-2; D unresolved. Trimming removed 0 bases from V and 8 bases from J, with 1 base in between. The CDR3 is made up of 11 amino acids. Germline V gives CDR1 SEHNR, CDR2 FQNEAQ (reference sequence). The CDR3: CASSLAGELFF. CDR3 coding DNA: TGTGCCAGCAGCTTAGCGGGGGAGCTGTTTTTT.

The chain recombines TRBV6-2 or TRBV6-3 with TRBJ2-1; 7 bases match TRBD2. Germline trimming cut 8 bases from V and 1 base from J; bases unmatched to any gene: 5. The germline gives CDR1 MNHEY, CDR2 SVGEGT. This CDR3 is built from 14 residues. CDR3: CASEASGSYNEQFF. Written as DNA, the CDR3 is TGTGCCAGCGAAGCTAGCGGTTCCTACAATGAGCAGTTCTTC.

This clonotype showed up just a few times. The CDR3 DNA follows: TGTGCCAGCTCACACCAACAGGGGGCTTCTGGGGCCAACGTCCTGACTTTC. This codes for CASSHQQGASGANVLTF. The chain uses TRBV18 and TRBJ2-6; 9 bases align to TRBD1. The V and J ends lost 4 bases and 1 base, in that order; junction bases with no gene match: 5. Germline V CDR1 and CDR2: KGHSH, LQKENI. The CDR3 consists of 17 residues.

The rearrangement uses TRBV12-3 or TRBV12-4 and TRBJ2-7; D possibly matches TRBD1 or TRBD2 (5 bases each). This CDR3 is built from 13 residues. Trimming removed 2 bases from V and 6 bases from J, with 11 bases in between. Here the CDR3 DNA reads TGTGCCAGCAGTTTAATCGGGGCTCGCGAGCAGTACTTC. It is translated as CASSLIGAREQYF.

The chain uses TRBV6-6 and TRBJ1-5; no definite D call. The CDR3 spans 15 residues. Trimming left V 5 bases short and J 0 bases short, with 11 bases between. CDR1 is MNHNY and CDR2 is SVGAGI in the germline V gene (reference sequence). This chain's CDR3 is CASSSGSYSNQPQHF. CDR3 in DNA: TGTGCCAGCAGTAGTGGGTCTTATAGCAATCAGCCCCAGCATTTT.

The CDR3 reads CASSLFFGVGGGTSGYGSKETQYF. The CDR3 DNA reads TGTGCCAGCAGCTTATTCTTCGGAGTGGGGGGGGGGACTAGCGGGTACGGTTCAAAAGAGACCCAGTACTTC. The chain carries TRBV11-2 and TRBJ2-5; TRBD2 matches at 12 bases. V trimming: 2 bases; J trimming: 3 bases; junction bases outside the gene matches: 28. Per the germline V gene, CDR1 is SGHAT and CDR2 is FQNNGV. CDR3 length equals 24 residues.